Following are 27 T cell receptor beta chains from one sample sequenced in a study of shared clonotypes between healthy human individuals. Only in-frame clones appear in the TCRdb table, and some are missing; sequencing was by immunoSEQ multiplex PCR. The data contain roughly 2.5 million clones, 90% to 95% of them singletons. Material: naive CD4+ T cells sorted from blood. As to subset: CD45RA+ positively selected. Receptors originate from a young man in good health.

CDR3: CASSPLPLAGGPPGELFF. The CDR3 DNA reads TGCGCCAGCAGCCCCCTCCCACTAGCGGGGGGGCCTCCCGGGGAGCTGTTTTTT. The chain joins TRBV5-1 to TRBJ2-2; 13 positions match TRBD2. This CDR3 has 18 amino acids. V gave up 4 bases and J gave up 6 bases; unmatched junction bases: 12. Germline V CDR1 and CDR2: SGHRS, YFSETQ.

The V and J genes are TRBV18 and TRBJ2-1, with D perhaps matching TRBD1 (6 bases). Germline V gene sequence: CDR1 KGHSH, CDR2 LQKENI. The CDR3 is made up of 16 amino acids. Deletions cut 2 bases from V and 0 bases from J, with 11 bases between. CDR3 DNA sequence: TGTGCCAGCTCACCAGCCACAGGGAGCTCCTACAATGAGCAGTTCTTC. This gives the protein CASSPATGSSYNEQFF.

The genes are TRBV10-3 and TRBJ2-1; D is possibly TRBD2 (8 bases). The V and J ends lost 6 bases and 9 bases respectively, with 24 bases between them. The CDR3 sequence is 16 residues long. The V gene's germline CDR1 is ENHRY and CDR2 SYGVKD. The chain's CDR3 is CAISQRTGGAGGEQFF. The CDR3 DNA reads TGTGCCATCAGCCAACGGACAGGTGGGGCGGGAGGTGAGCAGTTCTTC.

CDR3 DNA: TGCGCCAGCAGCCGCGGACAGGGGGACGGCTACACCTTC. This gives the protein CASSRGQGDGYTF. V gene TRBV4-3 combines with J gene TRBJ1-2; 10 bases fit TRBD1. The ends lost 4 bases at V and 8 bases at J; junction bases unmatched: 4. This CDR3 has 13 residues. Per the germline V gene, CDR1 is LGHNA and CDR2 is YSLEER.

This clone was picked up a small number of times. The genes are TRBV30 and TRBJ1-2; 10 bases are shared with TRBD1. The V gene's germline CDR1 is GTSNPN and CDR2 SVGIG (reference sequence). V shed 2 bases and J 1 base; nucleotides not matched to a gene: 7. This CDR3 region has 16 residues. The CDR3 here is CAWSNRDRGYNYGYTF. The CDR3 DNA follows: TGTGCCTGGAGTAACCGGGACAGGGGATATAACTATGGCTACACCTTC. The full variable domain, its missing parts supplied by reference TRBV30 and TRBJ1-2, is SQTIHQWPATLVQPVGSPLSLECTVEGTSNPNLYWYRQAAGRGLQLLFYSVGIGQISSEVPQNLSASRPQDRQFILSSKKLLLSDSGFYLCAWSNRDRGYNYGYTFGSGTRLTVV.

The genes are TRBV5-4 and TRBJ1-1; D remains ambiguous. Trimming took 5 bases from V and 0 from J, leaving 11 bases between them. The length of the CDR3 is 14 residues. CDR1 and CDR2 from the germline V gene are SGHNT and YYREEE (reference sequence). CDR3 in amino acids: CASRPSSMNTEAFF. CDR3 coding DNA: TGTGCCAGCAGGCCTTCATCCATGAACACTGAAGCTTTCTTT. The full variable domain, with the rest looked up from reference TRBV5-4 and TRBJ1-1, is ETGVTQSPTHLIKTRGQQVTLRCSSQSGHNTVSWYQQALGQGPQFIFQYYREEENGRGNFPPRFSGLQFPNYSSELNVNALELDDSALYLCASRPSSMNTEAFFGQGTRLTVV.

This chain links TRBV5-1 with TRBJ1-1; 8 bases line up with TRBD1. This CDR3 spans 13 amino acids. In germline, CDR1 is SGHRS, CDR2 YFSETQ. Trimming cost V 3 bases and J 5 bases; bases outside gene matches: 3. CDR3: CASSWTGITEAFF. Here the CDR3 DNA reads TGCGCCAGCAGCTGGACAGGGATTACTGAAGCTTTCTTT.

This clone was recorded only once. Other DNA sequences in this specimen translate into the identical CDR3. The chain combines TRBV28 with TRBJ2-7; possibly TRBD2 for D (7 bases). Germline V gene sequence: CDR1 MDHEN, CDR2 SYDVKM. Between the trimmed V and J ends, which lost 6 bases and 5 bases, there was a span of 8 bases. This CDR3 is 11 amino acids long. CDR3 residues: CASRGGHEQYF. The DNA for the CDR3 is TGTGCCAGCAGGGGGGGGCACGAGCAGTACTTC.

The chain joins TRBV10-3 to TRBJ2-4; 9 bases are a match to TRBD2. The CDR3 is 17 residues long. The germline V gene encodes CDR1 ENHRY and CDR2 SYGVKD. V shed 0 bases and J 8 bases; nucleotides not matched to a gene: 11. The CDR3 loop reads CAISESPQASGIDIQYF. CDR3 nucleotide sequence: TGTGCCATCAGTGAGTCACCCCAGGCTAGCGGGATAGACATTCAGTACTTC.

This clone has only a few counts. The same CDR3 also results from other DNA sequences found in this sample. The chain has TRBV5-1 and TRBJ2-1, with D perhaps matching TRBD1 (6 bases). In germline, CDR1 is SGHRS, CDR2 YFSETQ. This CDR3 spans 13 amino acids. V was trimmed by 0 bases and J by 7 bases, leaving 8 bases between them. The CDR3 spells CASSLDRVNEQFF. The CDR3 DNA is TGCGCCAGCAGCTTGGACAGGGTGAATGAGCAGTTCTTC.

Details on this clone: In the same sample, other DNA sequences code for this CDR3. The chain joins TRBV19 to TRBJ2-2; D uncertain. Per the germline V gene, CDR1 is LNHDA and CDR2 is SQIVND (reference sequence). The CDR3 sequence is 12 residues long. V was shortened by 4 bases and J by 5 bases, with 5 bases between the two germline ends. The DNA for the CDR3 is TGTGCCAGTAGTACGAGAACCGGGGAGCTGTTTTTT. Its protein product is CASSTRTGELFF.

This chain connects TRBV30 to TRBJ2-7; tentative D call: TRBD2 (7 bases). The V gene's germline CDR1 is GTSNPN and CDR2 SVGIG (reference sequence). Trimming removed 1 base at V and 2 bases at J, with 15 bases between. This CDR3 spans 15 amino acids. The CDR3 bases are TGTGCCTGGAGTGGGGGGGGCCAGGGCCCCTACGAGCAGTACTTC. It codes for CAWSGGGQGPYEQYF.

The chain couples TRBV7-6 to TRBJ2-5; 10 bases are shared with TRBD2. Germline assignment: CDR1 SGHVS and CDR2 FNYEAQ. This CDR3 region has 14 residues. V lost 5 bases to trimming and J lost 4 bases; unmatched junction nucleotides: 4. CDR3 loop: CASSPLAGVETQYF. Written as DNA, the CDR3 is TGTGCCAGCAGCCCCCTAGCGGGAGTAGAGACCCAGTACTTC. Looking up the rest from reference TRBV7-6 and TRBJ2-5 gives the full variable domain: GAGVSQSPRYKVTKRGQDVALRCDPISGHVSLYWYRQALGQGPEFLTYFNYEAQQDKSGLPNDRFSAERPEGSISTLTIQRTEQRDSAMYRCASSPLAGVETQYFGPGTRLLVL.

The chain carries TRBV5-4 and TRBJ2-7; tentatively, D is TRBD2 (6 bases). There are 14 residues in the CDR3. CDR1 SGHNT and CDR2 YYREEE come from the germline V gene (reference sequence). V was pared by 0 bases and J by 0 bases, with 7 bases between. The CDR3 DNA sequence: TGTGCCAGCAGCTTGGGACTAGGCTCCTACGAGCAGTACTTC. Amino acid sequence: CASSLGLGSYEQYF.

J is TRBJ2-2 and V is TRBV18; TRBD2 is a possible D gene (5 bases). The CDR3 has 14 amino acids. CDR1 and CDR2 from the germline V gene are KGHSH and LQKENI. V lost 3 bases and J 6 bases, leaving 11 bases between the germline ends. CDR3 residues: CASSPRETSGELFF. In DNA form, the CDR3 reads TGTGCCAGCTCACCTAGGGAGACTTCCGGGGAGCTGTTTTTT.

The chain couples TRBV6-4 to TRBJ2-2; possible D gene TRBD1, 5 bases. The V gene lost 2 bases and the J gene lost 7 bases, with 11 bases spanning the gap. The CDR3 is made up of 14 amino acids. Germline assignment: CDR1 MRHNA and CDR2 SNTAGT. The chain's CDR3 is CASSDPRRGGELFF. The CDR3 DNA sequence: TGTGCCAGCAGTGACCCCAGAAGGGGCGGGGAGCTGTTTTTT.

V usage is TRBV28 and J usage is TRBJ2-2, with D unresolved. Germline V lookup: CDR1 MDHEN, CDR2 SYDVKM. Trimming took off 3 bases at V and 8 bases at J, with 10 bases between the two ends. This CDR3 has 13 amino acids. The CDR3 nucleotides are TGTGCCAGCAGTTTCGGGTCTACAGGGGAGCTGTTTTTT. It encodes CASSFGSTGELFF.

The genes are TRBV9 and TRBJ1-1, with D tentatively TRBD1 (5 bases). V lost 5 bases and J lost 1, with 15 bases in between. The germline CDR1 and CDR2 sequences are SGDLS and YYNGEE. The CDR3 is 15 amino acids. The CDR3 loop is CASSEQEGKNTEAFF. DNA of the CDR3: TGTGCCAGCAGTGAACAGGAAGGAAAGAACACTGAAGCTTTCTTT. The variable domain in full, completed from reference TRBV9 and TRBJ1-1, reads DSGVTQTPKHLITATGQRVTLRCSPRSGDLSVYWYQQSLDQGLQFLIQYYNGEERAKGNILERFSAQQFPDLHSELNLSSLELGDSALYFCASSEQEGKNTEAFFGQGTRLTVV.

The chain combines TRBV2 with TRBJ2-5, with 11 bases that match TRBD2. The CDR3 runs 14 residues. CDR1 is SNHLY, CDR2 FYNNEI, per germline. Trimming at V came to 7 bases and at J to 2 bases, leaving 3 bases not matched to a gene. The CDR3 DNA reads TGTGCCAGCAAAGGGACTAGCGGACAAGAGACCCAGTACTTC. Protein: CASKGTSGQETQYF.

The chain recombines TRBV2 with TRBJ1-1; TRBD1 aligns across 11 bases. J gave up 7 bases and V 6 bases, and 4 bases lay outside the gene matches. Germline-derived CDR1 and CDR2 are SNHLY and FYNNEI. The CDR3 loop spans 13 amino acids. CDR3 nucleotide sequence: TGTGCCAGCAGGCTAGGGACAGGGGGTGAAGCTTTCTTT. Translating gives CASRLGTGGEAFF.

This rearrangement joins TRBV4-2 to TRBJ2-5; D is unresolved. Germline CDR1 LGHNA, CDR2 YNFKEQ. The CDR3 is 12 amino acids. V lost 4 bases and J lost 3, with 6 bases in between. The CDR3 sequence: CASSRYKETQYF. The DNA for the CDR3 is TGTGCCAGCAGCCGGTATAAAGAGACCCAGTACTTC.

The chain uses TRBV18 and TRBJ2-2; TRBD1 agrees at 9 bases. V shed 1 base, J shed 2 bases, and the junction held 5 bases outside the gene matches. This CDR3 region has 17 residues. Germline V lookup: CDR1 KGHSH, CDR2 LQKENI. This CDR3 reads CASSPLLTGGNTGELFF. CDR3 sequence (DNA): TGTGCCAGCTCACCACTTTTAACAGGGGGCAACACCGGGGAGCTGTTTTTT.

The chain recombines TRBV5-4 with TRBJ1-4; D uncertain. The CDR3 contains 13 residues. Germline-derived CDR1 and CDR2 are SGHNT and YYREEE (reference sequence). V was cut by 0 bases and J by 8 bases, with 8 bases left in between. DNA of the CDR3: TGTGCCAGCAGCTTGGAGTATGGGGAAAAACTGTTTTTT. This encodes CASSLEYGEKLFF.

The chain combines TRBV5-4 with TRBJ1-4, with 8 bases fitting TRBD1. This CDR3 is 15 amino acids long. CDR1 is SGHNT, CDR2 YYREEE, per germline (reference sequence). The trim removed 4 bases at V and 10 bases at J, leaving 12 bases unmatched. DNA of the CDR3: TGTGCCAGCAGCGACCCCGGGACAGGAATCGGAAAACTGTTTTTT. Translation gives CASSDPGTGIGKLFF.

V is TRBV6-4 and J is TRBJ1-4; a possible D gene is TRBD1 (5 bases). Germline CDR1 MRHNA, CDR2 SNTAGT. Trimming stripped 6 bases from V and 8 bases from J, with 16 bases between. The CDR3 loop spans 14 amino acids. CDR3 sequence (DNA): TGTGCCAGCAGAGAACAGGCCGGTAACGAAAAACTGTTTTTT. Amino acids: CASREQAGNEKLFF.

This sequence joins TRBV4-1 and TRBJ2-7; D uncertain. V was clipped by 1 base and J by 7 bases, with 11 bases between them. The CDR3 runs 13 residues. Germline values: CDR1 MGHRA, CDR2 YSYEKL. The CDR3 sequence: CASSQGRQEEQYF. In nucleotides, the CDR3 is TGCGCCAGCAGCCAAGGGCGGCAAGAGGAGCAGTACTTC.

This clone was counted only a few times. Distinct nucleotide sequences in the sample also encode this CDR3. The chain links TRBV5-1 to TRBJ2-5, with D maybe TRBD2 (6 bases). CDR3 length equals 14 residues. The V end lost 0 bases, the J end lost 3 bases, and 9 bases lay between the germline ends. Germline loops: CDR1 SGHRS, CDR2 YFSETQ. This CDR3 reads CASSLEGGKETQYF. CDR3 sequence (DNA): TGCGCCAGCAGCTTGGAGGGAGGAAAAGAGACCCAGTACTTC.